This T cell receptor beta chain was sequenced during a study of tumor and adjacent non-tumor tissue in lung cancer. Study details: Each sample yielded 3.5 million to 4.5 million productive TCRbeta reads on average. The study, taken as a whole, reports: Top 100 clones took a larger repertoire share in normal lung. Compared with tumor, normal lung showed significantly lower TCR diversity.

RNA was extracted from bulk tissue without any cell sorting. With respect to this clonotype: Its antigen remains unidentified.

V gave up 8 bases and J gave up 0 bases, with 20 bases separating them. Germline CDR1 is MNHNS and CDR2 is SASEGT. The CDR3 is 16 residues long. Three rounds of nested PCR, following a modified ARM-PCR protocol, produced the TCRbeta library. Each CDR3 protein gets one entry after TCRdb re-called the multiplex PCR reads with MiXCR. The top ten clones hold 20% to 25% of a sample with fewer than 120,000 distinct CDR3 sequences, approximately 84% of them seen once. The chain uses TRBV6-1 and TRBJ2-7; the D is unclear. Sequences were obtained from lung tumor tissue. The clonotype comes from a man between 70 and 80 years old with non-small cell lung cancer. DNA for the CDR3: TGTGCCAGCGGAAAAGGGATTAGCAGCAACTCCTACGAGCAGTACTTC. It encodes CASGKGISSNSYEQYF.